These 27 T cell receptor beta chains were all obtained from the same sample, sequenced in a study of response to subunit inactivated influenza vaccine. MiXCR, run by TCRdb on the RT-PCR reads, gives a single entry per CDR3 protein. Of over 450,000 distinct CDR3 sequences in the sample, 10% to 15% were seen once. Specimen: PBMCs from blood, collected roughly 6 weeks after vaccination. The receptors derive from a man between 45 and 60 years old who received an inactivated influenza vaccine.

The DNA of the CDR3 is TGTGCCAGCTCACCGACCACTAGCGGGAGGGCCTACGGTGAGCAGTTCTTC. This gives the protein CASSPTTSGRAYGEQFF. J is TRBJ2-1 and V is TRBV18; 13 bases are a match to TRBD2. Germline V gives CDR1 KGHSH, CDR2 LQKENI. The CDR3 is 17 amino acids. V was pared by 3 bases and J by 9 bases, with 11 bases of the junction left unmatched.

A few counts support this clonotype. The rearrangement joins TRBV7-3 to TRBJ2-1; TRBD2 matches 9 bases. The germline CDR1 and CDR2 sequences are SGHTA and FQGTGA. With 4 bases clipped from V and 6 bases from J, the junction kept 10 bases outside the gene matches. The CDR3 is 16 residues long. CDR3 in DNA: TGTGCCAGCAGCTCGAGGGTTAGCGGGAGCTCCAATGAGCAGTTCTTC. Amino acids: CASSSRVSGSSNEQFF.

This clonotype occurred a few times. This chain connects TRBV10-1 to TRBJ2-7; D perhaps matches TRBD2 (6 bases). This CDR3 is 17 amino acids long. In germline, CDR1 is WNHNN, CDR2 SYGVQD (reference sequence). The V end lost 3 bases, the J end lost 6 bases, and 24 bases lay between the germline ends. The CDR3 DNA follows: TGCGCCAGCAGTGAATCGCCCGACCGGGTCAGGGACTCCGAGCAGTACTTC. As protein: CASSESPDRVRDSEQYF.

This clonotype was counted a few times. The CDR3 coding sequence is TGTGCCAGCAGCTTGATCGCCAGGGACACTGAAGCTTTCTTT. As protein: CASSLIARDTEAFF. The V call is TRBV5-5, the J call TRBJ1-1; TRBD1 is a possible D gene (5 bases). Germline V gene data show CDR1 as SGHKS and CDR2 as YYEKEE (reference sequence). The CDR3 covers 14 residues. V was trimmed by 1 base and J by 3 bases, leaving 10 bases between them.

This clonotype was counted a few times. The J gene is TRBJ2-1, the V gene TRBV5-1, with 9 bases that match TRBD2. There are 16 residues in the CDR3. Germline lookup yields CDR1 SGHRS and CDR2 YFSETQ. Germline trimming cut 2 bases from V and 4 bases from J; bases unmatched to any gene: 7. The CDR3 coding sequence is TGCGCCAGCAGCTTTAGCGGGGGCCGATCATACAATGAGCAGTTCTTC. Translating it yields CASSFSGGRSYNEQFF.

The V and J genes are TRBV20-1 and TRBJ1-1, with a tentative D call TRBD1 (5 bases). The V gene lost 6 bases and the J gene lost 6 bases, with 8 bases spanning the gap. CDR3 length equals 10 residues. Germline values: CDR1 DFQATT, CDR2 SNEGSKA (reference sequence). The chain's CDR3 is CSAGAPEAFF. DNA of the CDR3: TGCAGTGCAGGGGCCCCTGAAGCTTTCTTT.

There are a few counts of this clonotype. The CDR3 DNA sequence: TGTGCCAGCAGTGATTGGGGTTTCGGGGAGCTGTTTTTT. This sequence encodes CASSDWGFGELFF. The rearrangement joins TRBV6-1 to TRBJ2-2; D unresolved. V lost 3 bases and J lost 7, with 9 bases in between. Germline V lookup: CDR1 MNHNS, CDR2 SASEGT. CDR3 length: 13 residues.

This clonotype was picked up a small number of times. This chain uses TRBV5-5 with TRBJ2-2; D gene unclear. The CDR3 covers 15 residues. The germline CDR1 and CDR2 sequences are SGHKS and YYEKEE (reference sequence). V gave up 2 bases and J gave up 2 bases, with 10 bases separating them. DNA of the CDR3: TGTGCCAGCAGCTTACTCTCCAGAAACACCGGGGAGCTGTTTTTT. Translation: CASSLLSRNTGELFF.

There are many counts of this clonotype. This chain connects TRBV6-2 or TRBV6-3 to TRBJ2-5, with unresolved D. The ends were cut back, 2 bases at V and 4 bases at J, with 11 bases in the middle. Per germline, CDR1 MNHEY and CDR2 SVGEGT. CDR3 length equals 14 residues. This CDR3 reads CASSYVSLGETQYF. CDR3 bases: TGTGCCAGCAGTTACGTTTCCTTAGGAGAGACCCAGTACTTC.

CDR3 bases: TGCAGTGCTAGATCGACATACAGGAGTAGCACTGAAGCTTTCTTT. Its translation: CSARSTYRSSTEAFF. The rearrangement uses TRBV20-1 and TRBJ1-1; the D gene is possibly TRBD1 (5 bases). The CDR3 extends over 15 amino acids. CDR1 and CDR2 (germline): DFQATT, SNEGSKA (reference sequence). The germline V and J ends were trimmed by 2 bases and 4 bases, with 17 bases remaining between them.

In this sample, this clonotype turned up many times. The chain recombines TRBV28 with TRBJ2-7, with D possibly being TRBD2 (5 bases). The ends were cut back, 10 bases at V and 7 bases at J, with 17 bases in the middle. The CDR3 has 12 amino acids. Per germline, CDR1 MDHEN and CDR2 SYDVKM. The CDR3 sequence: CATSGVDEEQYF. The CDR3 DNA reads TGTGCCACTTCCGGGGTAGATGAAGAGCAGTACTTC.

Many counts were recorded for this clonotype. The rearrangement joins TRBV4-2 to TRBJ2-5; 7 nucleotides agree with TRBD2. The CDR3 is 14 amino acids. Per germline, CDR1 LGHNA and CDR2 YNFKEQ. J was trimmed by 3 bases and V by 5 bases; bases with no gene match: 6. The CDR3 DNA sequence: TGTGCCAGCAGCATGCGGGGAGGGGAAGAGACCCAGTACTTC. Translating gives CASSMRGGEETQYF.

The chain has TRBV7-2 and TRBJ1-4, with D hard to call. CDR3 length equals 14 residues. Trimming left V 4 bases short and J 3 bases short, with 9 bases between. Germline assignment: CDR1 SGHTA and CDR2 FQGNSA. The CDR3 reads CASSSRRANEKLFF. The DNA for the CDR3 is TGTGCCAGCAGCTCCCGACGGGCTAATGAAAAACTGTTTTTT.

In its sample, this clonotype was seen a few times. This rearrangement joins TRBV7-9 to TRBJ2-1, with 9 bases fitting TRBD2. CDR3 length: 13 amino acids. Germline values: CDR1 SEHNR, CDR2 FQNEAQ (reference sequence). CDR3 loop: CAISGSSYNEQFF. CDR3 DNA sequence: TGTGCGATTAGCGGGAGTTCATACAATGAGCAGTTCTTC.

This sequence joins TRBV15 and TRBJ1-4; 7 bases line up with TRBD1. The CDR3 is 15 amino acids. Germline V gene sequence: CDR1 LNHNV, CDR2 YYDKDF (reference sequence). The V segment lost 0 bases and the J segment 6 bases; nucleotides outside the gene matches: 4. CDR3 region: CATSRDRGADEKLFF. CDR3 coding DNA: TGTGCCACCAGCAGAGACAGGGGGGCGGATGAAAAACTGTTTTTT.

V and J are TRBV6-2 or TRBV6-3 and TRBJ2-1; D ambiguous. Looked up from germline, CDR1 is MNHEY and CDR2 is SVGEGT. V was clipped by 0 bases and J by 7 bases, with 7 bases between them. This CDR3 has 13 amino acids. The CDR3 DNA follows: TGTGCCAGCAGTTACTCCTCATGGAATGAGCAGTTCTTC. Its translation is CASSYSSWNEQFF.

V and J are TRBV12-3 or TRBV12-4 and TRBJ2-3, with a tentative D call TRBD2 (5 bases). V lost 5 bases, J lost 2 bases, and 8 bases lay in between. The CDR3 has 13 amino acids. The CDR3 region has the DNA TGTGCCAGCAGTGACGGACTCACAGATACGCAGTATTTT. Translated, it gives CASSDGLTDTQYF.

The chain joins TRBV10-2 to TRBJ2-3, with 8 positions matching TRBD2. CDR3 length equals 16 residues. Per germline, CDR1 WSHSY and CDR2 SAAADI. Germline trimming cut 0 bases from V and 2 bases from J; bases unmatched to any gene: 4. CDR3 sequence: CASSESGAGATDTQYF. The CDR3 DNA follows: TGCGCCAGCAGTGAGTCTGGAGCGGGGGCCACAGATACGCAGTATTTT.

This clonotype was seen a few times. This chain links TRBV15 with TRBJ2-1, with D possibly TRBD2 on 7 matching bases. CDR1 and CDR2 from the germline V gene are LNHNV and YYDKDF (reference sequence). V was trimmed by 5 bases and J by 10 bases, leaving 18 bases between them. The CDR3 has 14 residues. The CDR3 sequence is CATSPRGGTSEQFF. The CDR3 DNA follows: TGTGCCACCAGCCCCAGGGGAGGGACAAGCGAGCAGTTCTTC.

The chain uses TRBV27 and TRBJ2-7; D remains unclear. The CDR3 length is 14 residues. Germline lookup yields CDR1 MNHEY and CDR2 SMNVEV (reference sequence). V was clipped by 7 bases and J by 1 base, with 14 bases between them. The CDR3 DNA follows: TGTGCCAGCAAATCTATGTTTGGATCCTACGAGCAGTACTTC. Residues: CASKSMFGSYEQYF.

DNA of the CDR3: TGTGCCATCTTGCAGGGGGGCCTCACCGGGGAGCTGTTTTTT. Translation gives CAILQGGLTGELFF. The V and J genes are TRBV10-3 and TRBJ2-2; D may be TRBD1 (7 bases). V lost 8 bases and J lost 4, with 14 bases in between. The CDR3 spans 14 residues. Germline assignment: CDR1 ENHRY and CDR2 SYGVKD.

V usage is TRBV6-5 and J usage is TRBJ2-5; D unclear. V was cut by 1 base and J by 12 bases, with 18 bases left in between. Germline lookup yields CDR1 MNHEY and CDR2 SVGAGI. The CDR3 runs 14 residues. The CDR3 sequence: CASSYYGSRPPEYF. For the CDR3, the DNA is TGTGCCAGCAGTTACTATGGGTCCCGACCACCGGAGTACTTC.

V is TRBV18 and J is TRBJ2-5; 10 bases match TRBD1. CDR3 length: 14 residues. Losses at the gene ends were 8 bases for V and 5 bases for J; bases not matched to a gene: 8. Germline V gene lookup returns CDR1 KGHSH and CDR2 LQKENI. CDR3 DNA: TGTGCCAGCGCAGGGACAGGGGCAGCGGAGACCCAGTACTTC. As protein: CASAGTGAAETQYF.

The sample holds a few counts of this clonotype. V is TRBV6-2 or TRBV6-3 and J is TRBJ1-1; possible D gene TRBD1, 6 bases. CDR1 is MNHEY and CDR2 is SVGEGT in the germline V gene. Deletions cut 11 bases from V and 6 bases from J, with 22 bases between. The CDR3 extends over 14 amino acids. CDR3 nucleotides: TGTGCCGCCATCCGGGACAACCACCGGCCTGAAGCTTTCTTT. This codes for CAAIRDNHRPEAFF.

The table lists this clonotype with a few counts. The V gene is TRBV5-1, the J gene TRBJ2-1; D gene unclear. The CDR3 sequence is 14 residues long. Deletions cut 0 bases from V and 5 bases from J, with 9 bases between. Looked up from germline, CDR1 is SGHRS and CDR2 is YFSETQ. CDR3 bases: TGCGCCAGCAGCTTGGGTTCTTCGAACAATGAGCAGTTCTTC. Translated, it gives CASSLGSSNNEQFF.

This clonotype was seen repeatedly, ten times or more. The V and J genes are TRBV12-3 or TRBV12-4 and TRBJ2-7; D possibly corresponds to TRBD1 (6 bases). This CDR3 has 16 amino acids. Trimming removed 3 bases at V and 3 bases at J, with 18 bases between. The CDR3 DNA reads TGTGCCAGCAGTTTGGGTGGTGGGACAACCAACTACGAGCAGTACTTC. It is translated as CASSLGGGTTNYEQYF.

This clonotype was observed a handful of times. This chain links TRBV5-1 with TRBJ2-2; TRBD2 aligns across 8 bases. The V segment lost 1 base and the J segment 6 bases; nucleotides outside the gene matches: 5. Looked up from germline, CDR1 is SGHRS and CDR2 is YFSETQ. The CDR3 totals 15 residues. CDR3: CASSLSGRGAGELFF. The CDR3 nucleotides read TGCGCCAGCAGCTTGAGCGGGAGAGGCGCCGGGGAGCTGTTTTTT.